Listed below are T cell receptor beta chains from one sample, sequenced in a study of blood T cells in healthy people across ages. TCRdb reprocessed the 5' RACE reads with MiXCR, giving one entry per CDR3 protein. The sample contains roughly 680,000 distinct CDR3 sequences, 45% to 50% of which appear only once. The sample comprised blood. These receptor sequences come from a woman in her sixties in good health. The CDR3 runs from the conserved cysteine through the conserved F or W. D genes are given only for firm matches. The size entry is marked missing in some rows and otherwise reads once, few, many or a size class.

cdr3_aa: CASSFTSEGPNEQFF
cdr3_nt: TGTGCCAGCAGTTTCACTAGCGAGGGTCCCAATGAGCAGTTCTTC
v_call: TRBV28
d_call: TRBD2
clone_size: many
j_call: TRBJ2-1

cdr3_aa: CASSFSPGANVLTF
cdr3_nt: TGTGCCAGCAGTTTCTCGCCTGGGGCCAACGTCCTGACTTTC
v_call: TRBV6-5
d_call: .
clone_size: .
j_call: TRBJ2-6

cdr3_aa: CASSYSYQGSGNTIYF
cdr3_nt: TGTGCCAGCAGTTACTCGTATCAGGGGAGTGGAAACACCATATATTTT
v_call: TRBV6-6
d_call: .
clone_size: .
j_call: TRBJ1-3

cdr3_aa: CAISEGADYEQYF
cdr3_nt: TGTGCCATCAGTGAGGGGGCCGACTACGAGCAGTACTTC
v_call: TRBV10-3
d_call: .
clone_size: many
j_call: TRBJ2-7

cdr3_aa: CASSEARTDQLNYGYTF
cdr3_nt: TGTGCCAGCAGTGAAGCGCGGACAGACCAACTTAACTATGGCTACACCTTC
v_call: TRBV2
d_call: .
clone_size: .
j_call: TRBJ1-2

cdr3_aa: CSARVSGSRGITHGYTF
cdr3_nt: TGCAGTGCTAGAGTGTCTGGGAGCCGGGGAATAACTCATGGCTACACCTTC
v_call: TRBV20-1
d_call: .
clone_size: .
j_call: TRBJ1-2

cdr3_aa: CASSLPTGTYTF
cdr3_nt: TGTGCCAGCAGCTTACCCACAGGGACGTACACCTTC
v_call: TRBV7-9
d_call: .
clone_size: .
j_call: TRBJ1-2

cdr3_aa: CASSQDPLLGKLFF
cdr3_nt: TGCGCCAGCAGCCAAGATCCCCTTCTGGGGAAACTGTTTTTT
v_call: TRBV4-3
d_call: .
clone_size: .
j_call: TRBJ1-4

cdr3_aa: CASRRNRAGPQETQYF
cdr3_nt: TGTGCCAGCAGGAGAAACAGGGCTGGGCCACAAGAGACCCAGTACTTC
v_call: TRBV6-5
d_call: .
clone_size: few
j_call: TRBJ2-5

cdr3_aa: CATSDLTRTYGYTF
cdr3_nt: TGTGCCACCAGTGACCTTACAAGGACCTATGGCTACACCTTC
v_call: TRBV24-1
d_call: .
clone_size: .
j_call: TRBJ1-2

cdr3_aa: CASSLSGGITNEKLFF
cdr3_nt: TGTGCCAGCAGTTTATCGGGGGGCATAACTAATGAAAAACTGTTTTTT
v_call: TRBV28
d_call: .
clone_size: many
j_call: TRBJ1-4

cdr3_aa: CSVEVGPYYGYTF
cdr3_nt: TGCAGCGTTGAAGTAGGTCCATACTATGGCTACACCTTC
v_call: TRBV29-1
d_call: .
clone_size: many
j_call: TRBJ1-2

cdr3_aa: CASSLSGRSLRSSYNEQFF
cdr3_nt: TGTGCCAGCAGCCTTAGCGGGAGGAGCCTCCGGAGCTCCTACAATGAGCAGTTCTTC
v_call: TRBV7-2
d_call: TRBD2
clone_size: .
j_call: TRBJ2-1

cdr3_aa: CAIRTSGFYNEQFF
cdr3_nt: TGTGCCATTCGGACTAGCGGATTCTACAATGAGCAGTTCTTC
v_call: TRBV10-3
d_call: TRBD2
clone_size: .
j_call: TRBJ2-1

cdr3_aa: CASSPRLAGGETQYF
cdr3_nt: TGTGCCAGCAGTCCTCGACTAGCGGGAGGAGAGACCCAGTACTTC
v_call: TRBV3-1
d_call: TRBD2
clone_size: .
j_call: TRBJ2-5

cdr3_aa: CASSEYSAGYGYTF
cdr3_nt: TGTGCCAGCAGTGAATATTCAGCGGGCTATGGCTACACCTTC
v_call: TRBV25-1
d_call: .
clone_size: .
j_call: TRBJ1-2

cdr3_aa: CASSRSSRSEKLFF
cdr3_nt: TGTGCCAGCAGCCGATCGAGTAGGAGTGAAAAACTGTTTTTT
v_call: TRBV3-1
d_call: .
clone_size: few
j_call: TRBJ1-4

cdr3_aa: CASSPLTLSDTQYF
cdr3_nt: TGTGCCAGCAGCCCCTTAACACTGTCAGATACGCAGTATTTT
v_call: TRBV3-1
d_call: .
clone_size: .
j_call: TRBJ2-3

cdr3_aa: CSVESGLAMIYNEQFF
cdr3_nt: TGCAGCGTTGAGTCAGGACTAGCGATGATCTACAATGAGCAGTTCTTC
v_call: TRBV29-1
d_call: TRBD2
clone_size: few
j_call: TRBJ2-1

cdr3_aa: CASGVSADTQYF
cdr3_nt: TGTGCCAGCGGGGTAAGCGCCGATACGCAGTATTTT
v_call: TRBV9
d_call: .
clone_size: .
j_call: TRBJ2-3